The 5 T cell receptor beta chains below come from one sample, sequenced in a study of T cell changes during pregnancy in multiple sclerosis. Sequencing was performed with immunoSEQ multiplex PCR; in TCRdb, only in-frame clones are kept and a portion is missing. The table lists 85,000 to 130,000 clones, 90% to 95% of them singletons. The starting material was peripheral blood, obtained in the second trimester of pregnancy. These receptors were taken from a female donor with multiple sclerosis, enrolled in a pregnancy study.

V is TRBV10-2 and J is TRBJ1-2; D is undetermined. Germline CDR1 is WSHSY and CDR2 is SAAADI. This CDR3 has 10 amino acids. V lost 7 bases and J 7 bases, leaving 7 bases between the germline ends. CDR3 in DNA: TGCGCCAGCAAGGCTAGTGGCTACACCTTC. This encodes CASKASGYTF.

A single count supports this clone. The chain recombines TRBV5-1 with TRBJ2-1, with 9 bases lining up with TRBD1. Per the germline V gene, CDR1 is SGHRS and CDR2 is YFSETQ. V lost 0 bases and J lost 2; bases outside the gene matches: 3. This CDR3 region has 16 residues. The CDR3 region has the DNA TGCGCCAGCAGCTTGGCGGGACAGGGTACCTACAATGAGCAGTTCTTC. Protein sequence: CASSLAGQGTYNEQFF.

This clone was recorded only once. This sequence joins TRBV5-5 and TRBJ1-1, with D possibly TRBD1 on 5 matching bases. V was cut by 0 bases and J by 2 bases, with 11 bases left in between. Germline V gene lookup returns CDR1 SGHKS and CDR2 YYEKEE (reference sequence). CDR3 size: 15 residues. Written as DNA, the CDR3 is TGTGCCAGCAGCTTGGTTGGCGGGACCAACACTGAAGCTTTCTTT. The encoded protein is CASSLVGGTNTEAFF.

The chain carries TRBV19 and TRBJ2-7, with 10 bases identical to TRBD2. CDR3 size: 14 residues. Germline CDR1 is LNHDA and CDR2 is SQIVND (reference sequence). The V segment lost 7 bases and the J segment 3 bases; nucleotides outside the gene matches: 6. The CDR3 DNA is TGTGCCAGTAAGGGGACTAGCGCCAACTACGAGCAGTACTTC. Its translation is CASKGTSANYEQYF.

The CDR3 DNA is TGTGCCAGCAGCCGCACACCTAGCGGGGGCCGGGCCGAGCAGTACTTC. It yields the protein CASSRTPSGGRAEQYF. This chain links TRBV4-2 with TRBJ2-7, with 10 bases fitting TRBD2. Germline assignment: CDR1 LGHNA and CDR2 YNFKEQ. This CDR3 has 16 residues. The J segment lost 6 bases and the V segment lost 4 bases, leaving 12 bases of the junction unmatched.